This entry features one T cell receptor (beta chain) sequence. Participant-given clinical history determined each cohort assignment. In the 2 weeks before study entry, exposed participants met a COVID-19 case, which was PCR-confirmed or clinician-diagnosed. These data originate in a study of blood T cell repertoires in COVID-19. Study details: Sites across the United States, Italy and Spain contributed samples from acute and convalescent COVID-19.

V was shortened by 5 bases and J by 4 bases, with 14 bases between the two germline ends. This CDR3 is 15 amino acids long. CDR1 and CDR2 (germline): SGHAT, FQNNGV. Methods used by the authors: Nucleated cell number was recorded as an estimate derived from reference gene primer amplification. TCRdb's table, derived via immunoSEQ multiplex PCR, lists solely in-frame clones and lacks some. D and trimming were read from the DNA, whereas the V and J calls and clone size are those reported in that table. The repertoire holds about 320,000 clones, with less than 85% as singletons. The rearrangement uses TRBV11-2 and TRBJ2-2, with TRBD1 as a possible D gene (5 bases). Sequencing was carried out using PBMCs or T cells enriched from blood (not recorded which). This clonotype was obtained from a woman in her 30s who had been exposed to COVID-19. The chain's CDR3 is CASSPEGHFTGELFF. The DNA of the CDR3 is TGTGCCAGCAGCCCAGAAGGACATTTCACCGGGGAGCTGTTTTTT. Full variable domain (remainder filled in from reference TRBV11-2 and TRBJ2-2): EAGVAQSPRYKIIEKRQSVAFWCNPISGHATLYWYQQILGQGPKLLIQFQNNGVVDDSQLPKDRFSAERLKGVDSTLKIQPAKLEDSAVYLCASSPEGHFTGELFFGEGSRLTVL.